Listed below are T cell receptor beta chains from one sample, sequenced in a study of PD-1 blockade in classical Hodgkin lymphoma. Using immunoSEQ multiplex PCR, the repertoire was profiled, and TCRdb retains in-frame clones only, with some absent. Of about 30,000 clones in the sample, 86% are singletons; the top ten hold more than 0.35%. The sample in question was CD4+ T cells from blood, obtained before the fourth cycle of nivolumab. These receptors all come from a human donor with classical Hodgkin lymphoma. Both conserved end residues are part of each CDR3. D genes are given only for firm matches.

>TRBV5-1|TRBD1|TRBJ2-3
CASSFFGQGSTDTQYF
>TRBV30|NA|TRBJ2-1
CAWSRGRNNEQFF
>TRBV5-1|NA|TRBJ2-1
CASSLVARTPYEQFF
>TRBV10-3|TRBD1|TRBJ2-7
CAIRSQGFSYEQYF
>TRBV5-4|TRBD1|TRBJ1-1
CASSPKRFPDRENTEAFF
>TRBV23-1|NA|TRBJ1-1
CASSQSIQDSTFTNTEAFF
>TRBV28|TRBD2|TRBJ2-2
CASSFTVKAVSGGRTGELFF
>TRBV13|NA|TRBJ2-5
CASSLRETQYF
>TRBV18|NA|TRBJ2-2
CASSRPGTNTGELFF
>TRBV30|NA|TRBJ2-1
CAWSRGVHEQFF
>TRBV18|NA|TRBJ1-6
CASSPENSPLHF
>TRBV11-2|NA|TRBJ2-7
CASSLRVDSGPSSYEQYF
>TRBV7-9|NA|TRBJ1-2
CASSFGQGYYGYTF
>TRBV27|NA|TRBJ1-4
CASSLFRGEKLFF
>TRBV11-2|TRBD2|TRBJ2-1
CASSSSAGGPHEQFF
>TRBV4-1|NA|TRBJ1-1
CASSRPGTEAFF
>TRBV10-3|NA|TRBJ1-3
CAISQSGNTIYF
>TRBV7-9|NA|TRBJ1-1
CASSRATAGGGPEAFF
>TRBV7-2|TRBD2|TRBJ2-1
CASSPTSGGYNEQFF
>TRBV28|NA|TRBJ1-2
CASSLSGMGRYGYTF
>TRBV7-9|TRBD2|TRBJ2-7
CASSAIAGLSYEQYF
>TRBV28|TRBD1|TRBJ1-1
CASSFPPGGTEAFF
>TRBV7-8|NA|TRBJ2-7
CASSPEHYNYEQYF
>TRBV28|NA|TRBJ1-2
CASTSSYGYTF
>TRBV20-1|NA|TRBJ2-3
CRATADTQYF
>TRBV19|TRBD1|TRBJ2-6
CASSMRDRGRPGANVLTF
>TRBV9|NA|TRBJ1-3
CASSVEVWDAGNTIYF
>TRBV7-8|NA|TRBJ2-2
CASSAQLNTGELFF
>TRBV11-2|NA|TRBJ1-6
CASSLTVHRYNSPLHF
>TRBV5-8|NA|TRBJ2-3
CASSLGGITDTQYF
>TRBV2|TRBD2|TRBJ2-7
CASSASGSSYEQYF
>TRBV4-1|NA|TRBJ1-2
CASSQEGNWGSYGYTF
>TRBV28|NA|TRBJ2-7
CASSATGTRSSYEQYF
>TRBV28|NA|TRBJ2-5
CASSFQDYRKETQYF
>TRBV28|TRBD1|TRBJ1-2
CASSGQGLNYGYTF
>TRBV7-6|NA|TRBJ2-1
CASSRDGPYNEQFF
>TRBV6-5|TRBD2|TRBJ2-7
CASSPSLGGYEQYF
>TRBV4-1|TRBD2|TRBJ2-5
CASSRGGVETQYF
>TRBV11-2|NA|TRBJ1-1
CASSSQGLGTEAFF
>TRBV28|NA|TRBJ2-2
CASRTGRDTGELFF
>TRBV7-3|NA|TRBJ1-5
CASSTARGIPQHF
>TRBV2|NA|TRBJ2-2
CASRENTGELFF
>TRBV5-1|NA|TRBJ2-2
CASSFLSGPNTGELFF
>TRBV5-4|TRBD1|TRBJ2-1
CASSMDRGPYNEQFF
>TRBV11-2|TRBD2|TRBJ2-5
CASSPTSVETQYF